The rows below give T cell receptor beta chains drawn from one sample of a study of shared clonotypes between healthy human individuals. The protocol was immunoSEQ multiplex PCR, while the TCRdb copy is restricted to in-frame clones and leaves out a portion. The table includes over 1.5 million clones, around 98% detected once. Material for sequencing was naive CD4+ T cells sorted from blood. These receptors all stem from a man in his thirties or forties in good health. Both conserved end residues are part of each CDR3. A D gene is named only where the DNA matches it firmly. Clone size is stated in some rows and not others, as once, few, many or a class when expanded.

CDR3aa | CDR3nt | d_gene | abundance | j_gene | v_gene
CASSAGQGFTDTQYF | TGTGCCAGCAGCGCTGGACAGGGTTTCACAGATACGCAGTATTTT | TRBD1 | NA | TRBJ2-3 | TRBV5-8
CASSLGGPSAYNEQFF | TGTGCCAGCAGCCTTGGCGGCCCTAGCGCGTACAATGAGCAGTTCTTC | NA | once | TRBJ2-1 | TRBV7-2
CASSVSSTGTGSTDTQYF | TGTGCCAGCAGCGTGAGTTCTACCGGGACAGGGAGCACAGATACGCAGTATTTT | TRBD1 | NA | TRBJ2-3 | TRBV9
CASSPRGVGLNIQYF | TGTGCCAGCAGTCCAAGGGGTGTCGGATTAAACATTCAGTACTTC | NA | NA | TRBJ2-4 | TRBV28
CSVGWQYF | TGCAGCGTTGGGTGGCAGTATTTT | NA | NA | TRBJ2-3 | TRBV29-1
CASSNPGQGYEQYF | TGCGCCAGCAGTAACCCGGGACAGGGCTACGAGCAGTACTTC | TRBD1 | NA | TRBJ2-7 | TRBV5-1
CASSEGRAHEQYF | TGTGCCAGCAGTGAAGGCAGGGCCCACGAGCAGTACTTC | NA | once | TRBJ2-7 | TRBV2
CASSVGSSGSRYNEQFF | TGTGCCAGCAGCGTAGGGTCTAGCGGGAGTCGGTACAATGAGCAGTTCTTC | TRBD2 | NA | TRBJ2-1 | TRBV9
CASTPGGVYEQYF | TGTGCCAGCACTCCCGGAGGGGTGTACGAGCAGTACTTC | NA | NA | TRBJ2-7 | TRBV28
CASSSSGRAYNEQFF | TGTGCCAGCAGCTCTAGCGGGAGGGCCTACAATGAGCAGTTCTTC | TRBD2 | NA | TRBJ2-1 | TRBV7-9
CASGYRTGWNNEQFF | TGCGCCAGCGGGTATCGGACAGGTTGGAACAATGAGCAGTTCTTC | TRBD1 | NA | TRBJ2-1 | TRBV10-2
CASSSVTDTQYF | TGTGCCAGCAGTTCCGTAACAGATACGCAGTATTTT | NA | NA | TRBJ2-3 | TRBV25-1
CASSLGAGLAGNEQFF | TGTGCCAGCAGCTTAGGAGCGGGACTAGCGGGAAATGAGCAGTTCTTC | TRBD2 | NA | TRBJ2-1 | TRBV7-8
CASSQAGDGNTIYF | TGCGCCAGCAGCCAAGCTGGGGATGGAAACACCATATATTTT | NA | NA | TRBJ1-3 | TRBV4-3
CASSLTGEHTIYF | TGTGCCAGCAGCCTTACAGGGGAGCACACCATATATTTT | TRBD1 | NA | TRBJ1-3 | TRBV5-4
CASSESSGFIYEQYF | TGTGCCAGCAGCGAGTCCTCCGGATTCATCTACGAGCAGTACTTC | NA | NA | TRBJ2-7 | TRBV5-4
CASSSRTPGHLEREKLFF | TGTGCCAGCAGCTCCAGAACTCCGGGACACCTGGAGAGGGAAAAACTGTTTTTT | NA | NA | TRBJ1-4 | TRBV7-2
CASSEGPGRGYTF | TGTGCCAGCAGTGAAGGGCCAGGACGGGGCTACACCTTC | NA | NA | TRBJ1-2 | TRBV2
CASSLTQSYNEQFF | TGTGCCAGCAGTTTAACACAGTCCTACAATGAGCAGTTCTTC | NA | NA | TRBJ2-1 | TRBV28
CASSLGDRFNEKLFF | TGTGCCAGCAGCTTGGGGGACAGGTTTAATGAAAAACTGTTTTTT | TRBD1 | NA | TRBJ1-4 | TRBV5-4
CASSLERGPMYQETQYF | TGCGCCAGCAGCTTGGAAAGAGGACCCATGTACCAAGAGACCCAGTACTTC | NA | NA | TRBJ2-5 | TRBV5-1
CASTPNRANEQFF | TGTGCCAGCACCCCTAATCGGGCCAATGAGCAGTTCTTC | NA | NA | TRBJ2-1 | TRBV7-2
CASSLVQGSGNTIYF | TGTGCCAGCAGCTTAGTACAGGGTTCCGGAAACACCATATATTTT | NA | NA | TRBJ1-3 | TRBV7-9
CASRGTPAYEQYF | TGTGCCAGCAGGGGGACTCCCGCCTACGAGCAGTACTTC | NA | NA | TRBJ2-7 | TRBV28
CASSLTGDSTEAFF | TGCGCCAGCAGCCTGACAGGGGATTCCACTGAAGCTTTCTTT | TRBD1 | NA | TRBJ1-1 | TRBV5-1
CASSAGRGPREAFF | TGTGCCAGCAGCGCGGGTCGGGGGCCGCGTGAAGCTTTCTTT | NA | NA | TRBJ1-1 | TRBV5-4
CASSDTRGTYNEQFF | TGCGCCAGCAGCGATACGAGGGGTACCTACAATGAGCAGTTCTTC | NA | NA | TRBJ2-1 | TRBV5-1